The next 26 T cell receptor beta chains were all read from a single sample in a study of blood T cell repertoires in COVID-19. The protocol was immunoSEQ multiplex PCR, while the TCRdb copy is restricted to in-frame clones and leaves out a portion. The sample records around 290,000 clones, about 89% being singletons. Sequenced material: PBMCs or T cells enriched from blood (not recorded which). These receptors came from a woman between 40 and 55 years old who had recovered from COVID-19.

The chain combines TRBV4-3 with TRBJ2-3, with 7 bases that match TRBD2. This CDR3 has 16 amino acids. Germline V gene lookup returns CDR1 LGHNA and CDR2 YSLEER. With V trimmed by 0 bases and J by 2 bases, 5 bases remained unmatched. The CDR3: CASSQEAGLITDTQYF. In nucleotides, the CDR3 is TGCGCCAGCAGCCAAGAAGCGGGACTCATCACAGATACGCAGTATTTT.

The V call is TRBV5-1, the J call TRBJ2-5, with TRBD1 matching over 8 bases. The germline V gene encodes CDR1 SGHRS and CDR2 YFSETQ. J gave up 1 base and V 2 bases, and 7 bases lay outside the gene matches. The CDR3 spans 16 residues. The CDR3 region is CASSFGQGQAQETQYF. Here the CDR3 DNA reads TGCGCCAGCAGCTTCGGCCAGGGACAGGCCCAAGAGACCCAGTACTTC.

The J gene is TRBJ2-2, the V gene TRBV5-1; 10 bases map to TRBD2. CDR1 is SGHRS, CDR2 YFSETQ, per germline. J gave up 5 bases and V 7 bases, and 14 bases lay outside the gene matches. The CDR3 covers 17 residues. CDR3 region: CASRRESAGGRTGELFF. The CDR3 DNA follows: TGCGCCAGCCGGAGGGAGTCAGCGGGAGGGCGTACCGGGGAGCTGTTTTTT.

This clone was recorded a few times. This chain connects TRBV6-5 to TRBJ1-6; a possible D gene is TRBD1 (5 bases). V shed 2 bases and J shed 9 bases, with 5 bases lying between them. CDR1 and CDR2 (germline): MNHEY, SVGAGI. The CDR3 has 12 residues. DNA of the CDR3: TGTGCCAGCAGTTACAGGGGTTCACCCCTCCACTTT. Its protein product is CASSYRGSPLHF.

The chain joins TRBV7-3 to TRBJ1-4; no firm D call. The CDR3 length is 12 residues. Trimming removed 11 bases at V and 5 bases at J, with 12 bases between. The germline V gene encodes CDR1 SGHTA and CDR2 FQGTGA. The CDR3 DNA sequence: TGTGCCCCCGCGGAGGTGAATGAAAAACTGTTTTTT. This sequence encodes CAPAEVNEKLFF.

This rearrangement joins TRBV19 to TRBJ2-1, with D possibly matching TRBD2 (5 bases). The CDR3 contains 16 residues. V shed 1 base and J shed 1 base, with 11 bases lying between them. Germline V gives CDR1 LNHDA, CDR2 SQIVND (reference sequence). The CDR3 nucleotides read TGTGCCAGTAGTATAGGCGGGTATGGGTCCTACAATGAGCAGTTCTTC. It encodes CASSIGGYGSYNEQFF.

The chain links TRBV25-1 to TRBJ1-1; D ambiguous. This CDR3 region has 13 residues. Germline CDR1 MGHDK, CDR2 SYGVNS. The V end was cut by 4 bases, the J end by 3 bases, with 9 bases between. In DNA form, the CDR3 reads TGTGCCAGCAGTGCACAGTTGGACACTGAAGCTTTCTTT. Its translation: CASSAQLDTEAFF. Filled out from reference TRBV25-1 and TRBJ1-1, the complete variable domain reads EADIYQTPRYLVIGTGKKITLECSQTMGHDKMYWYQQDPGMELHLIHYSYGVNSTEKGDLSSESTVSRIRTEHFPLTLESARPSHTSQYLCASSAQLDTEAFFGQGTRLTVV.

The chain carries TRBV7-9 and TRBJ2-2, with 10 bases that match TRBD2. The germline V gene encodes CDR1 SEHNR and CDR2 FQNEAQ (reference sequence). The CDR3 runs 17 residues. After removal of 4 bases from V and 2 bases from J, the junction contained 7 bases not matched to a gene. Here the CDR3 reads CASSSWTSGVNTGELFF. The DNA for the CDR3 is TGTGCCAGCAGCTCATGGACTAGCGGAGTCAACACCGGGGAGCTGTTTTTT.

This chain joins TRBV6-5 and TRBJ2-7; 8 positions match TRBD2. With V trimmed by 6 bases and J by 6 bases, 13 bases remained unmatched. Looked up from germline, CDR1 is MNHEY and CDR2 is SVGAGI. The CDR3 runs to 15 residues. CDR3 DNA sequence: TGTGCCAGCAGGCCCGGCGGGGGGTCAATGCTCGAGCAGTACTTC. This encodes CASRPGGGSMLEQYF.

This clone appeared a few times. V is TRBV5-1 and J is TRBJ2-1; the match to TRBD2 covers 10 bases. In germline, CDR1 is SGHRS, CDR2 YFSETQ. Unmatched junction bases numbered 13, after V lost 4 bases and J lost 6 bases. This CDR3 has 17 residues. CDR3 in DNA: TGCGCCAGCAGCCGGCGTCTAGCGGGAGAGGGGGGCAATGAGCAGTTCTTC. Translating gives CASSRRLAGEGGNEQFF.

CDR3 protein: CASRPDRNTGELFF. The CDR3 nucleotides read TGTGCCAGCAGACCAGACAGGAACACCGGGGAGCTGTTTTTT. This chain connects TRBV7-3 to TRBJ2-2; perhaps TRBD1 as D (5 bases). The CDR3 runs 14 residues. The V gene's germline CDR1 is SGHTA and CDR2 FQGTGA. V dropped 6 bases and J dropped 1 base, with 9 bases sitting between them.

The chain recombines TRBV6-1 with TRBJ1-2, with TRBD1 matching 7 bases. This CDR3 is built from 14 residues. V trimming: 3 bases; J trimming: 7 bases; junction bases outside the gene matches: 8. Germline loops: CDR1 MNHNS, CDR2 SASEGT. CDR3 in amino acids: CASSDANRGSGYTF. CDR3 DNA: TGTGCCAGCAGTGACGCGAACAGGGGTTCTGGCTACACCTTC.

V is TRBV5-1 and J is TRBJ1-6, with 11 bases that match TRBD1. This CDR3 has 14 residues. Germline CDR1 reads SGHRS; CDR2 reads YFSETQ. The junction had 3 bases not matched to a gene; V was cut back by 4 bases and J by 9 bases. Written as DNA, the CDR3 is TGCGCCAGCAGCCAGGGACAGGGGGGTTCACCCCTCCACTTT. It translates to CASSQGQGGSPLHF.

The chain employs TRBV2 and TRBJ2-2; D is perhaps TRBD2 (6 bases). Germline V gene data show CDR1 as SNHLY and CDR2 as FYNNEI. The CDR3 is 16 amino acids. The V end lost 6 bases, the J end lost 0 bases, and 14 bases lay between the germline ends. CDR3: CASSVGGITNTGELFF. In nucleotides, the CDR3 is TGTGCCAGCAGCGTCGGGGGAATAACGAACACCGGGGAGCTGTTTTTT.

This clone was seen just once. The V gene is TRBV19, the J gene TRBJ1-5; D is possibly TRBD1 (6 bases). CDR3 length: 13 residues. Per germline, CDR1 LNHDA and CDR2 SQIVND (reference sequence). V shed 9 bases and J shed 6 bases, with 15 bases lying between them. The chain's CDR3 is CASRTDWGQPQHF. DNA of the CDR3: TGTGCCAGCAGGACAGACTGGGGTCAGCCCCAGCATTTT.

The rearrangement joins TRBV4-1 to TRBJ2-3, with 14 bases fitting TRBD2. The CDR3 length is 17 residues. J gave up 4 bases and V 4 bases, and 7 bases lay outside the gene matches. Germline lookup yields CDR1 MGHRA and CDR2 YSYEKL. The CDR3 sequence is CASSPFGTSGGADTQYF. The CDR3 region has the DNA TGCGCCAGCAGCCCCTTCGGGACTAGCGGGGGCGCAGATACGCAGTATTTT.

This clone is a singleton in its sample. The V call is TRBV25-1, the J call TRBJ2-1; tentative D call: TRBD1 (5 bases). The CDR3 has 14 residues. V was pared by 8 bases and J by 0 bases, with 11 bases between. CDR1 is MGHDK and CDR2 is SYGVNS in the germline V gene. Here the CDR3 reads CASSQAHSYNEQFF. For the CDR3, the DNA is TGTGCCAGCTCACAGGCCCACTCCTACAATGAGCAGTTCTTC.

This clone was detected only a few times. The gene calls are TRBV7-3 and TRBJ2-2; TRBD1 agrees at 7 bases. V dropped 5 bases and J dropped 5; count of bases not matched to a gene: 2. This CDR3 spans 13 amino acids. Germline V gives CDR1 SGHTA, CDR2 FQGTGA. The CDR3 loop reads CASSPDRTGELFF. CDR3 DNA sequence: TGTGCCAGCAGCCCGGACAGGACCGGGGAGCTGTTTTTT.

The chain combines TRBV24-1 with TRBJ2-1, with a tentative D call TRBD2 (6 bases). Germline assignment: CDR1 KGHDR and CDR2 SFDVKD. The CDR3 spans 15 residues. V lost 4 bases and J 6 bases, leaving 15 bases between the germline ends. The CDR3 spells CATSDPGQGGNEQFF. CDR3 DNA sequence: TGTGCCACCAGTGACCCGGGGCAGGGAGGCAATGAGCAGTTCTTC.

The chain joins TRBV7-2 to TRBJ2-7; 11 bases line up with TRBD2. Germline assignment: CDR1 SGHTA and CDR2 FQGNSA. This CDR3 has 19 residues. Unmatched junction bases numbered 16, after V lost 3 bases and J lost 3 bases. The DNA for the CDR3 is TGTGCCAGCAGCTTTAGGGGCTGGGCTAGCGGGGGGACAGTCTACGAGCAGTACTTC. Its translation: CASSFRGWASGGTVYEQYF.

The V call is TRBV5-1, the J call TRBJ1-1, with 8 positions matching TRBD1. CDR1 is SGHRS, CDR2 YFSETQ, per germline. The CDR3 covers 14 residues. V was clipped by 4 bases and J by 2 bases; unmatched bases: 4. The CDR3, as DNA: TGCGCCAGCAGCGTGGACAGGGCTAACACTGAAGCTTTCTTT. This gives the protein CASSVDRANTEAFF.

J is TRBJ1-1 and V is TRBV9; 7 positions agree with TRBD1. Germline V gene lookup returns CDR1 SGDLS and CDR2 YYNGEE. The CDR3 is 13 amino acids. V dropped 2 bases and J dropped 9; count of bases not matched to a gene: 7. The CDR3 DNA sequence: TGTGCCAGCAGCGTCAACCGGGACAGTAAAGCTTTCTTT. Its translation is CASSVNRDSKAFF. The variable domain in full, completed from reference TRBV9 and TRBJ1-1, reads DSGVTQTPKHLITATGQRVTLRCSPRSGDLSVYWYQQSLDQGLQFLIQYYNGEERAKGNILERFSAQQFPDLHSELNLSSLELGDSALYFCASSVNRDSKAFFGQGTRLTVV.

This clone was picked up a small number of times. The chain carries TRBV5-5 and TRBJ1-4; a possible D gene is TRBD1 (6 bases). V lost 1 base, J lost 7 bases, and 14 bases lay in between. Germline lookup yields CDR1 SGHKS and CDR2 YYEKEE (reference sequence). CDR3 length: 15 amino acids. CDR3 sequence reads: CASSLFQGLGEKLFF. DNA for the CDR3: TGTGCCAGCAGCTTGTTTCAGGGGTTAGGTGAAAAACTGTTTTTT. The whole variable domain, filled in from reference TRBV5-5 and TRBJ1-4, reads DAGVTQSPTHLIKTRGQQVTLRCSPISGHKSVSWYQQVLGQGPQFIFQYYEKEERGRGNFPDRFSARQFPNYSSELNVNALLLGDSALYLCASSLFQGLGEKLFFGSGTQLSVL.

This clone was recorded once. The rearrangement uses TRBV14 and TRBJ1-6; D might be TRBD1 (5 bases). The CDR3 is 13 amino acids. V lost 6 bases and J 5 bases, leaving 8 bases between the germline ends. Germline values: CDR1 SGHDN, CDR2 FVKESK. CDR3 nucleotide sequence: TGTGCCAGCAGGCAGGGAAATAATTCACCCCTCCACTTT. Translation: CASRQGNNSPLHF.

The chain links TRBV5-4 to TRBJ2-7; 10 bases agree with TRBD2. The V gene's germline CDR1 is SGHNT and CDR2 YYREEE (reference sequence). Trimming at V came to 3 bases and at J to 6 bases, leaving 3 bases not matched to a gene. CDR3 size: 13 residues. CDR3 loop: CASSSGLAFEQYF. The CDR3 DNA reads TGTGCCAGCAGCTCGGGACTAGCGTTCGAGCAGTACTTC.

The CDR3 here is CASSKGQGPNNYGYTF. The CDR3 DNA is TGTGCCAGCAGCAAAGGACAAGGCCCTAATAACTATGGCTACACCTTC. This chain uses TRBV14 with TRBJ1-2; possible D gene TRBD1, 5 bases. V shed 5 bases and J shed 1 base, with 17 bases lying between them. The CDR3 spans 16 residues. CDR1 SGHDN and CDR2 FVKESK come from the germline V gene. Full variable domain (rest looked up from reference TRBV14 and TRBJ1-2): EAGVTQFPSHSVIEKGQTVTLRCDPISGHDNLYWYRRVMGKEIKFLLHFVKESKQDESGMPNNRFLAERTGGTYSTLKVQPAELEDSGVYFCASSKGQGPNNYGYTFGSGTRLTVV.